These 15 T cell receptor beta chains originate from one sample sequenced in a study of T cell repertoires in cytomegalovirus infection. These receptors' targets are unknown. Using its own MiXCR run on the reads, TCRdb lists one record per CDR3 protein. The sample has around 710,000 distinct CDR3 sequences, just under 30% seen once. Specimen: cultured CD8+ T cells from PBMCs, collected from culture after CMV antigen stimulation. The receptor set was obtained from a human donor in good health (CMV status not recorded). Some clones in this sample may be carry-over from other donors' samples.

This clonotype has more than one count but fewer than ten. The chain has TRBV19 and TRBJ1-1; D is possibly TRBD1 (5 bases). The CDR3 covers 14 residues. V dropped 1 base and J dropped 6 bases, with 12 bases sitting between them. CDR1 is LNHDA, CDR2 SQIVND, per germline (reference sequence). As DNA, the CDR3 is TGTGCCAGTAGTATAGGCGCAGGGTTCGCTGAAGCTTTCTTT. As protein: CASSIGAGFAEAFF.

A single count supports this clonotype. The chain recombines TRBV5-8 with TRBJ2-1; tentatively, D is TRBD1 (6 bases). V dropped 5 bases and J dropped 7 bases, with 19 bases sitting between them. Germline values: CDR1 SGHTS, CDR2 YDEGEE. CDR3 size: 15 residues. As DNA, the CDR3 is TGTGCCAGCAGTGAGGGGACAACAGCGAGGAATGAGCAGTTCTTC. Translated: CASSEGTTARNEQFF. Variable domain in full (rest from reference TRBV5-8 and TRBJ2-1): EAGVTQSPTHLIKTRGQQATLRCSPISGHTSVYWYQQALGLGLQFLLWYDEGEERNRGNFPPRFSGRQFPNYSSELNVNALELEDSALYLCASSEGTTARNEQFFGPGTRLTVL.

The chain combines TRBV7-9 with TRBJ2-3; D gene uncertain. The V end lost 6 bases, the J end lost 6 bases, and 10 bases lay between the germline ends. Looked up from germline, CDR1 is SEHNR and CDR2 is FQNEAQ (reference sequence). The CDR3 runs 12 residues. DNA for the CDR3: TGTGCCAGCAGTAGACTCCGGGATACGCAGTATTTT. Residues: CASSRLRDTQYF.

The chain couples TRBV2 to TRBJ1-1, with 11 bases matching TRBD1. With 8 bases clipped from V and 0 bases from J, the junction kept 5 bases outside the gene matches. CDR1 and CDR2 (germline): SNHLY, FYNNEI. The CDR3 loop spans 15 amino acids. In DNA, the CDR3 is TGTGCCAGCCCGGGGACAGGGGGGATGAACACTGAAGCTTTCTTT. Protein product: CASPGTGGMNTEAFF.

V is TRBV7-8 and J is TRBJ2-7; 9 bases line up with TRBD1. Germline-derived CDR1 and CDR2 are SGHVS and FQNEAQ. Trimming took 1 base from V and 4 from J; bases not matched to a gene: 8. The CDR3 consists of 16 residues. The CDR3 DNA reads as TGTGCCAGCAGCTTAGGAATGGGGACAGGGACTTACGAGCAGTACGTC. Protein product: CASSLGMGTGTYEQYV.

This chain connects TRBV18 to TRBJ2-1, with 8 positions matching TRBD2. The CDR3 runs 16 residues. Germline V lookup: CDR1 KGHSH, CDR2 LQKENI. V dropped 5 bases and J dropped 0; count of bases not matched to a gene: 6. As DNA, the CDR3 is TGTGCCAGCTCAGGAGCGGGGGCGAGCTCCTACAATGAGCAGTTCTTC. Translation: CASSGAGASSYNEQFF.

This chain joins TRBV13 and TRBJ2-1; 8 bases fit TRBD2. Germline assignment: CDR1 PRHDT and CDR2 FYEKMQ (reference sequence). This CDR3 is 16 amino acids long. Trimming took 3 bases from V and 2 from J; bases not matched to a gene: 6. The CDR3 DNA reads TGTGCCAGCAGCTTCGTAGCGGGGAGGGCCTACAATGAGCAGTTCTTC. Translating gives CASSFVAGRAYNEQFF.

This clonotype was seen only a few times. This CDR3 reads CASSVPGHTNTEAFF. The CDR3 DNA follows: TGTGCCAGCAGTGTGCCGGGACACACGAACACTGAAGCTTTCTTT. J is TRBJ1-1 and V is TRBV6-8; D perhaps matches TRBD1 (6 bases). Deletions cut 5 bases from V and 1 base from J, with 14 bases between. The germline V gene has CDR1 MNHGY and CDR2 SAAAGT. The CDR3 is made up of 15 amino acids.

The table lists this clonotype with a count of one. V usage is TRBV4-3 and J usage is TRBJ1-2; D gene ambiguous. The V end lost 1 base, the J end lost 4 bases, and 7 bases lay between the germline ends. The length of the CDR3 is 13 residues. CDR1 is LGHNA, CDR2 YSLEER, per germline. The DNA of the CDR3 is TGCGCCAGCAGCCAAGTCGGCAGCTATGGCTACACCTTC. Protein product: CASSQVGSYGYTF.

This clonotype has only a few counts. CDR3 protein: CASSPGGSRRDGYTF. The DNA for the CDR3 is TGTGCCAGCAGCCCGGGGGGGTCTCGGAGAGATGGCTACACCTTC. This chain links TRBV7-8 with TRBJ1-2; D might be TRBD1 (5 bases). V lost 5 bases to trimming and J lost 6 bases, with 19 bases between them. Germline lookup yields CDR1 SGHVS and CDR2 FQNEAQ. The CDR3 runs 15 residues.

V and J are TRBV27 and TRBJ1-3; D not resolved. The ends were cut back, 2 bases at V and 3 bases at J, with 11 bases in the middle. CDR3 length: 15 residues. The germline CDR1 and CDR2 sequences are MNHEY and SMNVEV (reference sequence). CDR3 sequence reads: CASSLSPALGNTIYF. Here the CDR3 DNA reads TGTGCCAGCAGTTTAAGTCCAGCTCTTGGAAACACCATATATTTT.

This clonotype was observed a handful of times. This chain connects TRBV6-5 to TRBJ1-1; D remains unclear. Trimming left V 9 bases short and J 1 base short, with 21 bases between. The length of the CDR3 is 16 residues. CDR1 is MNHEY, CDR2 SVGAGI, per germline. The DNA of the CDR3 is TGTGCCAGTTTGTTAAATGGCCTAAATGGGAACACTGAAGCTTTCTTT. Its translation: CASLLNGLNGNTEAFF.

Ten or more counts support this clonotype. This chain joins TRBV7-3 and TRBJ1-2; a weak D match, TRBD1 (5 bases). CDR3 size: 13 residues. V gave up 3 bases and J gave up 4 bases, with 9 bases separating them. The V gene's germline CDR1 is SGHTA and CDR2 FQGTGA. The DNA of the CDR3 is TGTGCCAGCAGCTTTCAGGGCGCCTATGGCTACACCTTC. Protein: CASSFQGAYGYTF.

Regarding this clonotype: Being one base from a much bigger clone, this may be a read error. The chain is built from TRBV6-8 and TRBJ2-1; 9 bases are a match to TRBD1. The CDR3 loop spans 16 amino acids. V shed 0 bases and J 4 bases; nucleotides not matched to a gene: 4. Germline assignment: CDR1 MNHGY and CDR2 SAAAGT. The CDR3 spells CASSYSNRGRYNEQFF. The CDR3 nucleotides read TGTGCCAGCAGTTACTCGAACAGGGGGCGATACAATGAGCAGTTCTTC.

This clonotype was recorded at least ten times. The CDR3 spells CASSLAPVRNYGYTF. As DNA, the CDR3 is TGTGCCAGCAGCTTAGCGCCCGTCAGAAACTATGGCTACACCTTC. The V and J genes are TRBV7-2 and TRBJ1-2, with unresolved D. Trimming pared 0 bases from V and 2 bases from J, leaving 10 bases between. The length of the CDR3 is 15 residues. Per germline, CDR1 SGHTA and CDR2 FQGNSA.